This is a list of T cell receptor beta chains from one sample in a study of shared clonotypes between healthy human individuals. Generated by immunoSEQ multiplex PCR, the TCRdb table keeps only in-frame clones and is missing some. Here the sample spans roughly 2 million clones, under 97% being singletons. Sample: naive CD4+ T cells sorted from blood. These receptors were obtained from a young man in good health. Each CDR3 is given with its conserved first and last residue. The D gene is left open where the match is weak. Not all rows give a size; the values are once, few, many and, for expanded clones, a class.

j_call v_call cdr3_length clone_size d_call cdr3_nt cdr3_aa
TRBJ2-2 TRBV4-3 18 . TRBD2 TGCGCCAGCAGCCAAGAACCAGCGGGAGGATCGAACACCGGGGAGCTGTTTTTT CASSQEPAGGSNTGELFF
TRBJ1-6 TRBV18 15 . . TGTGCCAGCTCTTCGGTTAACAGGGATAATTCACCCCTCCACTTT CASSSVNRDNSPLHF
TRBJ1-2 TRBV5-6 17 . . TGTGCCAGCAGCTTTTTTTCTGTCAGGGCGGCTAACTATGGCTACACCTTC CASSFFSVRAANYGYTF
TRBJ1-1 TRBV29-1 13 . TRBD1 TGCAGCGTTAAGGAGGGGGCGAGTACTGAAGCTTTCTTT CSVKEGASTEAFF
TRBJ1-6 TRBV18 14 . TRBD1 TGTGCCAGCTCACCCGGACAGGCTAATTCACCCCTCCACTTT CASSPGQANSPLHF
TRBJ2-7 TRBV2 11 . . TGTGCCAGCAGTCTCGCCTACGAGCAGTACTTC CASSLAYEQYF
TRBJ1-1 TRBV4-1 16 . . TGCGCCAGCAGCCCATCCGGGGGGCAGATAAACACTGAAGCTTTCTTT CASSPSGGQINTEAFF
TRBJ1-1 TRBV2 12 . . TGTGCCAGCAGTGTTTGGGACTATGAAGCTTTCTTT CASSVWDYEAFF
TRBJ2-4 TRBV5-1 15 once TRBD1 TGCGCCAGCAGCTCGACAGGGTTTTTGGGAAACATTCAGTACTTC CASSSTGFLGNIQYF
TRBJ2-3 TRBV4-1 16 . TRBD1 TGCGCCAGCAGCCCTCCTCTGGGACAGGGCACAGATACGCAGTATTTT CASSPPLGQGTDTQYF
TRBJ2-3 TRBV5-4 16 . TRBD2 TGTGCCAGCAGGCGCACTAGCGGGGGGGCTTTTGATACGCAGTATTTT CASRRTSGGAFDTQYF
TRBJ1-1 TRBV10-2 13 . TRBD1 TGCGCCAGCAAGATTTCAGGGGGCACTGAAGCTTTCTTT CASKISGGTEAFF
TRBJ1-4 TRBV9 14 . TRBD1 TGTGCCAGCAGCTTAGGACAGGGTAATGAAAAACTGTTTTTT CASSLGQGNEKLFF
TRBJ2-5 TRBV5-1 13 . . TGCGCCAGCAGGACCGAGGTTCAAGAGACCCAGTACTTC CASRTEVQETQYF
TRBJ1-5 TRBV30 13 . . TGTGCCTGGAATGACGGCAGCGGGCAGCCCCAGCATTTT CAWNDGSGQPQHF
TRBJ2-7 TRBV2 16 . TRBD1 TGTGCCAGCAGTGAAGCGGGTGGGACAGGGGCCTACGAGCAGTACTTC CASSEAGGTGAYEQYF